This T cell receptor (beta chain) was sequenced for a study of blood T cell repertoires in COVID-19. The wider study: Donors in the United States, Italy and Spain gave samples during acute or convalescent COVID-19. The cDNA or gDNA used as material had been derived from T cells, B-cell-depleted T cells, or PBMCs.

The germline V gene has CDR1 SGHNT and CDR2 YYREEE (reference sequence). CDR3 length: 20 amino acids. V lost 2 bases, J lost 4 bases, and 17 bases stayed unmatched. In the authors' methods: It was from reference gene primer amplification that nucleated cell counts were estimated. Assay used: immunoSEQ multiplex PCR; TCRdb lists only in-frame clones, some missing. The V and J calls and the clone size are those of that table, but D and trimming were determined from the DNA. This table holds about 100,000 clones, approximately 80% found once. The sequencing input was peripheral blood. The chain links TRBV5-4 to TRBJ2-3, with 12 nucleotides matching TRBD2. This TCR was sampled from a man in his 70s with active or convalescent COVID-19. For the CDR3, the DNA is TGTGCCAGCAGCTTTACCCAAAATAGGCTAGCGGGGGGGCAATCAGATACGCAGTATTTT. It codes for CASSFTQNRLAGGQSDTQYF.